This section outlines one T cell receptor (beta chain) sequence together with its context. The sample comes from a study of blood T cells in healthy people across ages. Looked up from germline, CDR1 is DFQATT and CDR2 is SNEGSKA (reference sequence). The CDR3 has 15 residues. V was clipped by 6 bases and J by 0 bases; unmatched bases: 8. Primed by a sample-barcoded 5' primer and a J-beta primer mix, a second PCR proceeded for about 6 to 11 cycles. Each cDNA molecule carried a tag from a template-switch adaptor that contained 12 random nucleotides. Every sample returned 2.5 million or more CDR3-containing paired-end reads. TCRdb analysed the 5' RACE reads with MiXCR anew, one entry per CDR3 protein. The sample has 600,000 or so distinct CDR3 sequences; 25% to 30% are singletons. PBMCs, at least 6.5 million per sample, were isolated.

Material: blood. The chain recombines TRBV20-1 with TRBJ2-3; 8 bases fit TRBD2. The clonotype was recovered from a woman of 80 years or more in good health. This CDR3 reads CSARKRGSSTDTQYF. DNA of the CDR3: TGCAGTGCCAGAAAGCGGGGGTCTAGCACAGATACGCAGTATTTT.